The text below deals with one TCR beta chain. What it binds is not known. TCRdb's copy holds only in-frame clones and misses some; the assay was immunoSEQ multiplex PCR. The data show under 1,100,000 clones, about 84% seen once. V shed 4 bases, J shed 4 bases, and the junction held 2 bases outside the gene matches. CDR1 LGHNA and CDR2 YSLEER come from the germline V gene. The CDR3 runs to 13 residues. Each sample came from a Caucasian adult donor living in Nashville, Tennessee. This record comes from a study of shared clonotypes between healthy human individuals. Study findings and constraints: Sorted-subset sequencing was shown by rarefaction to be incomplete despite large depth. Genetic and exposure-history diversity was limited by the few donors.

The V call is TRBV4-3, the J call TRBJ1-2; 8 bases line up with TRBD1. This TCR was recovered from a young man in good health. Some clones in this sample may be carry-over from other donors' samples. Sequencing was performed on memory CD4+ T cells from PBMCs. The subset was: CD45RA-negative fraction. CDR3 in amino acids: CASSPRGLYGYTF. DNA of the CDR3: TGCGCCAGCAGCCCCAGGGGGCTCTATGGCTACACCTTC.